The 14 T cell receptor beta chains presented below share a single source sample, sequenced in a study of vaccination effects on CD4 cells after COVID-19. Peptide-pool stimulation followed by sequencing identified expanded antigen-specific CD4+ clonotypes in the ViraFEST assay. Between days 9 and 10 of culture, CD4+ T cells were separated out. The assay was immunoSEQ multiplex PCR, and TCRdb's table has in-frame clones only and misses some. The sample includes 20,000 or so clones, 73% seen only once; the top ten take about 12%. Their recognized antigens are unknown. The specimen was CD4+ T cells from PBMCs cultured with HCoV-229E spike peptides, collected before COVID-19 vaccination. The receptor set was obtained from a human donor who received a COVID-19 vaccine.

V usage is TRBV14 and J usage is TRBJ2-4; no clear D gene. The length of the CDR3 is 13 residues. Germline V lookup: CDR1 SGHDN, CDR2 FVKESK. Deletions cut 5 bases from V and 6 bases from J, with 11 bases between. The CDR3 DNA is TGTGCCAGCAGCTTTCAAAGAGGAAACATTCAGTACTTC. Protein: CASSFQRGNIQYF.

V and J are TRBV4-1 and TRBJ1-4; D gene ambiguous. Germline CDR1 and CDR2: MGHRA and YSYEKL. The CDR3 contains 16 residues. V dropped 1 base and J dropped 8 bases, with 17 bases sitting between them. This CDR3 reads CASSQVALGFNEKLFF. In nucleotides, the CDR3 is TGCGCCAGCAGCCAAGTAGCGTTAGGGTTTAACGAAAAACTGTTTTTT.

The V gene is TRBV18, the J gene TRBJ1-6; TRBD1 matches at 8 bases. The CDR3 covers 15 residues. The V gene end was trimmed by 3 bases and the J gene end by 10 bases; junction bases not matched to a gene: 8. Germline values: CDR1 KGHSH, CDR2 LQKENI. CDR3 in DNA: TGTGCCAGCTCACCTACCGGAGCAGGGGGCTCACCCCTCCACTTT. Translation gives CASSPTGAGGSPLHF.

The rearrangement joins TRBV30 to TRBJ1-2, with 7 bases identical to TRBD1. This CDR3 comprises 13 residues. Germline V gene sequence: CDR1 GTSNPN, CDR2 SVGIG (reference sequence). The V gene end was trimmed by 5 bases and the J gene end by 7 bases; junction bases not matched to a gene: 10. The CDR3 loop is CAWGKTGRLGYTF. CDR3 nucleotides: TGTGCCTGGGGGAAGACAGGGCGACTTGGCTACACCTTC. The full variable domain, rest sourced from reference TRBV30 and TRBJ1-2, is SQTIHQWPATLVQPVGSPLSLECTVEGTSNPNLYWYRQAAGRGLQLLFYSVGIGQISSEVPQNLSASRPQDRQFILSSKKLLLSDSGFYLCAWGKTGRLGYTFGSGTRLTVV.

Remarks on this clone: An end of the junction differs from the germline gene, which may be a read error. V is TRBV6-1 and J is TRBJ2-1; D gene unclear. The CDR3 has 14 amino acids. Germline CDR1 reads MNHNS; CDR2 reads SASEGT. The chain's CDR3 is CASTEQPYLNEQFF. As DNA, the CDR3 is TGTGCCAGCACTGAACAGCCCTACCTCAATGAGCAGTTCTTC.

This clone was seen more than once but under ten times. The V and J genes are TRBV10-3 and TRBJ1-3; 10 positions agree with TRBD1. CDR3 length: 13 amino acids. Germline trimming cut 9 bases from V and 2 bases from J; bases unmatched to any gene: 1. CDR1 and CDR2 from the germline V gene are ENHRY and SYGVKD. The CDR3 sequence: CAMTGGPGNTIYF. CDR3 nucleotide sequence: TGTGCCATGACAGGGGGCCCTGGAAACACCATATATTTT.

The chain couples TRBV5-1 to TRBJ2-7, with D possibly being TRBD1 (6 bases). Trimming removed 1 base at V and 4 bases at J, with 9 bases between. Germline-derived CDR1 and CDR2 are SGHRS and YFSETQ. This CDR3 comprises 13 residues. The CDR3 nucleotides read TGCGCCAGCAGCTTGCGGACAGATTACGAGCAGTACTTC. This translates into CASSLRTDYEQYF.

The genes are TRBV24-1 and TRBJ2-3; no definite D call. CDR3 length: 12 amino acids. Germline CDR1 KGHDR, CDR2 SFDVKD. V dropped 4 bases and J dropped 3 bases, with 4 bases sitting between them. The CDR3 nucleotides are TGTGCCACCAGTGACTCGACAGATACGCAGTATTTT. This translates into CATSDSTDTQYF.

The chain's CDR3 is CASSLLSSYEQYF. CDR3 coding DNA: TGTGCCAGCAGCCTACTATCCTCCTACGAGCAGTACTTC. This chain links TRBV5-8 with TRBJ2-7; unclear D gene. The CDR3 covers 13 residues. The germline gives CDR1 SGHTS, CDR2 YDEGEE. V was pared by 4 bases and J by 0 bases, with 8 bases between.

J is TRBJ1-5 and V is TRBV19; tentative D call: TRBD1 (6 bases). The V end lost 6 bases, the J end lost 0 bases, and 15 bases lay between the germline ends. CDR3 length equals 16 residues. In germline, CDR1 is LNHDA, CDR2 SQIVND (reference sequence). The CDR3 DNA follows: TGTGCCAGTAGCCTACAGAGGGGGTATAGCAATCAGCCCCAGCATTTT. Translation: CASSLQRGYSNQPQHF.

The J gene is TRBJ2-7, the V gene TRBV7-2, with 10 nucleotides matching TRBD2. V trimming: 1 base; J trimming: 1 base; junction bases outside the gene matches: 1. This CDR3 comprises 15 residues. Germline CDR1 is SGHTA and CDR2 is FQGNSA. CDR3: CASSLDSGGSYEQYF. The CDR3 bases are TGTGCCAGCAGCTTAGATAGCGGGGGGTCCTACGAGCAGTACTTC. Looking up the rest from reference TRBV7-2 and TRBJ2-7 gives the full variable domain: GAGVSQSPSNKVTEKGKDVELRCDPISGHTALYWYRQSLGQGLEFLIYFQGNSAPDKSGLPSDRFSAERTGGSVSTLTIQRTQQEDSAVYLCASSLDSGGSYEQYFGPGTRLTVT.

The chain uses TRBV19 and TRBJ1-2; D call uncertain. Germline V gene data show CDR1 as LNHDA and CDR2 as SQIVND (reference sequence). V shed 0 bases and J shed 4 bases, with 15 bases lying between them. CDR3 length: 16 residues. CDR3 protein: CASSIDLVGMGYGYTF. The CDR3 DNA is TGTGCCAGTAGTATAGATCTTGTGGGTATGGGCTATGGCTACACCTTC.

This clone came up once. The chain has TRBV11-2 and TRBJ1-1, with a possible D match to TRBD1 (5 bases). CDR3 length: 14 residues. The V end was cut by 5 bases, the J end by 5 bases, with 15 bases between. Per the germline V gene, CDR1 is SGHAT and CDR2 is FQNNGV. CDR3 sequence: CASSMTPRETEAFF. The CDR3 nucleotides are TGTGCCAGCAGCATGACTCCCAGGGAGACTGAAGCTTTCTTT.

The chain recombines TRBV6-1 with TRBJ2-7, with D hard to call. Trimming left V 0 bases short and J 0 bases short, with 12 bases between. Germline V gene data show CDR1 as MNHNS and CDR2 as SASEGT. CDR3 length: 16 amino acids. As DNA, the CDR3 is TGTGCCAGCAGTGAAGCGCTTCTGGGCCTCTCCTACGAGCAGTACTTC. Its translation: CASSEALLGLSYEQYF.